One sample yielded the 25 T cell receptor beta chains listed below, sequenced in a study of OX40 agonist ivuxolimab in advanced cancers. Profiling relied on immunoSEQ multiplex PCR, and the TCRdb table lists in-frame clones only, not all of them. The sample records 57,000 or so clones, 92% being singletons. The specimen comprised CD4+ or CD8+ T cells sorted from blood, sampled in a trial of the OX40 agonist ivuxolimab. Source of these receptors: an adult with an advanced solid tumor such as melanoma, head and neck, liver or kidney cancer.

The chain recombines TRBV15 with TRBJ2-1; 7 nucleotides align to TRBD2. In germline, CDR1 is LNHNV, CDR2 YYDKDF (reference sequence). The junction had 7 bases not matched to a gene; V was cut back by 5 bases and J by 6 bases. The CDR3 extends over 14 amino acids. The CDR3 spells CATSPGEGSNEQFF. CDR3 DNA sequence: TGTGCCACCAGCCCGGGGGAGGGTAGCAATGAGCAGTTCTTC. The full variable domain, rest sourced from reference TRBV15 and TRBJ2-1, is DAMVIQNPRYQVTQFGKPVTLSCSQTLNHNVMYWYQQKSSQAPKLLFHYYDKDFNNEADTPDNFQSRRPNTSFCFLDIRSPGLGDTAMYLCATSPGEGSNEQFFGPGTRLTVL.

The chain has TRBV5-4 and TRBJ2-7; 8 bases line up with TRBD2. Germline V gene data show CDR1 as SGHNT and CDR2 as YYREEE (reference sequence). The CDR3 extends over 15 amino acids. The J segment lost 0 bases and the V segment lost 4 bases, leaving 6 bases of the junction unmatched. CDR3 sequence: CASSLMGLDSYEQYF. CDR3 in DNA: TGTGCCAGCAGCCTGATGGGACTAGACTCCTACGAGCAGTACTTC.

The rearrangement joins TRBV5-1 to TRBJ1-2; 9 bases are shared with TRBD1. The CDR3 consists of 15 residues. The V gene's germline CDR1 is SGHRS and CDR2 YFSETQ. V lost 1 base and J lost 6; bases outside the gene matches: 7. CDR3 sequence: CASSLNADRGDGYTF. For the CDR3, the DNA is TGCGCCAGCAGCTTGAATGCGGACAGGGGTGATGGCTACACCTTC.

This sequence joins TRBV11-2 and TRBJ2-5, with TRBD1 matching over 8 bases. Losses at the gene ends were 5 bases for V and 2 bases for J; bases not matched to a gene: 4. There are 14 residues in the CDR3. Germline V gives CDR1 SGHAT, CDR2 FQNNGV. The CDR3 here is CASSKTGGQETQYF. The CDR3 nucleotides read TGTGCCAGCAGCAAAACAGGGGGTCAAGAGACCCAGTACTTC.

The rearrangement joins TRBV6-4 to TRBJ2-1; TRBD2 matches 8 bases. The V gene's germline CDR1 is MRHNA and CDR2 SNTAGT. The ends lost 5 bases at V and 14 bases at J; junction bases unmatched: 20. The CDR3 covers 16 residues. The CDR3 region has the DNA TGTGCCAGCAGTCCCCGCGTCGCTAGCGGGCGCGACGCGAAGTTCTTC. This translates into CASSPRVASGRDAKFF.

The CDR3 nucleotides are TGTGCCAGCTCACCACCGGCCTACGAGCAGTACTTC. It encodes CASSPPAYEQYF. The J gene is TRBJ2-7, the V gene TRBV18, with no clear D. Germline values: CDR1 KGHSH, CDR2 LQKENI. This CDR3 comprises 12 residues. V was shortened by 0 bases and J by 2 bases, with 2 bases between the two germline ends.

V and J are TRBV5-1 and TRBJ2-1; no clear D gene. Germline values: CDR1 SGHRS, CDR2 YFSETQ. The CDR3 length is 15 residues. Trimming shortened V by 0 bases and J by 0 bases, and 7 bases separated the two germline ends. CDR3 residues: CASSLGPDSYNEQFF. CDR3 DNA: TGCGCCAGCAGCTTGGGGCCTGACTCCTACAATGAGCAGTTCTTC.

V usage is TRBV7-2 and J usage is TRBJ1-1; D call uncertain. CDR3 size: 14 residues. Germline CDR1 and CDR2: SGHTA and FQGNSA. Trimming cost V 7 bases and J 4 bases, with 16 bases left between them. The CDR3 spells CASTKDPVSTEAFF. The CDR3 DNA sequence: TGTGCCAGCACCAAGGACCCGGTGAGCACTGAAGCTTTCTTT.

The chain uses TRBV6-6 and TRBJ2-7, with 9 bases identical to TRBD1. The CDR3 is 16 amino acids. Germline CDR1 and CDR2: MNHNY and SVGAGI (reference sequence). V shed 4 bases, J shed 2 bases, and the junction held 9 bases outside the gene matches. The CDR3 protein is CASSFPGTGKAYEQYF. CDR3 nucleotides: TGTGCCAGCAGTTTTCCGGGGACAGGGAAAGCCTACGAGCAGTACTTC.

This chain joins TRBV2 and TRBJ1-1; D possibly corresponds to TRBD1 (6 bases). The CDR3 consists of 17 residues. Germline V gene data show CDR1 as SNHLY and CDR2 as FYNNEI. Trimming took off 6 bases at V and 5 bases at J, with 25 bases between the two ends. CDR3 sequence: CASRKGLGWGLQTEAFF. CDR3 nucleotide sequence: TGTGCCAGCAGAAAAGGACTCGGCTGGGGGCTACAAACTGAAGCTTTCTTT.

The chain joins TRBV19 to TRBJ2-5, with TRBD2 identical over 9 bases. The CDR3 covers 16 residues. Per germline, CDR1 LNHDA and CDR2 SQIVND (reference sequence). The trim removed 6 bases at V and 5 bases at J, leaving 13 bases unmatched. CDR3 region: CASSLRSGGIGETQYF. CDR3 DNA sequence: TGTGCCAGTAGCCTTCGAAGCGGGGGGATTGGGGAGACCCAGTACTTC.

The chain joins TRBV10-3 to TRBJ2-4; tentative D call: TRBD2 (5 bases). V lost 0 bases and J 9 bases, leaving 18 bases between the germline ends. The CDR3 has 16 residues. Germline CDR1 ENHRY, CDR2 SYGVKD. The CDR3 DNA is TGTGCCATCAGTGAGTCAGGGATTAGGCCCCTAGCCATTCAGTACTTC. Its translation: CAISESGIRPLAIQYF.

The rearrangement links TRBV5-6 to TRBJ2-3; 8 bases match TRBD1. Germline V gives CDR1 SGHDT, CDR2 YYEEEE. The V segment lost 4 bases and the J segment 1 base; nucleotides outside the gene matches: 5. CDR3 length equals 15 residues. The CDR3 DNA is TGTGCCAGCAGCGGACAGGGTATGGGCACAGATACGCAGTATTTT. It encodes CASSGQGMGTDTQYF. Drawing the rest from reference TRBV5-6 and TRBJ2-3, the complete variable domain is DAGVTQSPTHLIKTRGQQVTLRCSPKSGHDTVSWYQQALGQGPQFIFQYYEEEERQRGNFPDRFSGHQFPNYSSELNVNALLLGDSALYLCASSGQGMGTDTQYFGPGTRLTVL.

Here the CDR3 reads CASSEGTGQPQHF. CDR3 in DNA: TGCGCCAGCAGTGAGGGGACTGGTCAGCCCCAGCATTTT. V gene TRBV10-1 combines with J gene TRBJ1-5, with TRBD1 as a possible D gene (5 bases). CDR3 length equals 13 residues. The germline gives CDR1 WNHNN, CDR2 SYGVQD (reference sequence). The germline V and J ends were trimmed by 2 bases and 6 bases, with 8 bases remaining between them.

CDR3 protein: CASSYIDGYTF. The CDR3 bases are TGTGCCAGCAGTTACATAGATGGCTACACCTTC. The V call is TRBV6-5, the J call TRBJ1-2; D is ambiguous. Germline V gene sequence: CDR1 MNHEY, CDR2 SVGAGI. The CDR3 totals 11 residues. V shed 2 bases and J shed 6 bases, with 4 bases lying between them.

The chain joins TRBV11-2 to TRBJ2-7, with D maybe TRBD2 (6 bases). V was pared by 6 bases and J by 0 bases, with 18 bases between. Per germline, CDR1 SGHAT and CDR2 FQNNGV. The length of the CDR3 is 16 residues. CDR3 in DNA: TGTGCCAGCAGACCCAATAGCGGTCTTAGCTCCTACGAGCAGTACTTC. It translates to CASRPNSGLSSYEQYF. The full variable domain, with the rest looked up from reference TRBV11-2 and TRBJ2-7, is EAGVAQSPRYKIIEKRQSVAFWCNPISGHATLYWYQQILGQGPKLLIQFQNNGVVDDSQLPKDRFSAERLKGVDSTLKIQPAKLEDSAVYLCASRPNSGLSSYEQYFGPGTRLTVT.

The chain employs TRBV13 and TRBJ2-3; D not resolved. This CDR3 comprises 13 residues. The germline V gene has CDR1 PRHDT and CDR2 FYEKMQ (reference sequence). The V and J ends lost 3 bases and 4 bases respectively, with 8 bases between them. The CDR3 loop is CASSFTQADTQYF. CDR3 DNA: TGTGCCAGCAGCTTTACGCAGGCAGATACGCAGTATTTT.

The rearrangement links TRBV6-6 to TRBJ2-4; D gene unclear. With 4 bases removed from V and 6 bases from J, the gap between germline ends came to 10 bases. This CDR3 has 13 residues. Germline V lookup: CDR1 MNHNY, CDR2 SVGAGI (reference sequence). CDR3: CASSLSILNIQYF. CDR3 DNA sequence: TGTGCCAGCAGTTTATCTATTTTAAACATTCAGTACTTC.

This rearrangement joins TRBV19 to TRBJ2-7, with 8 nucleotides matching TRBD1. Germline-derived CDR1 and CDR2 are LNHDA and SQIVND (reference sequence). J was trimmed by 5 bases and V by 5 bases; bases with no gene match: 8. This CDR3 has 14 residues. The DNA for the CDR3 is TGTGCCAGTAGTTCCAGACAGGGGAACCACGAGCAGTACTTC. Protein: CASSSRQGNHEQYF.

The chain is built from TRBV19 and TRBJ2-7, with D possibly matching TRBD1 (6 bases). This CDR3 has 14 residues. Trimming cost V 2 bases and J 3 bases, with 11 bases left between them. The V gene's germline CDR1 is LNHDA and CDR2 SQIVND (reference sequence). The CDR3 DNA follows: TGTGCCAGTAGTATAAACAGGGCAAGCTACGAGCAGTACTTC. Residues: CASSINRASYEQYF.

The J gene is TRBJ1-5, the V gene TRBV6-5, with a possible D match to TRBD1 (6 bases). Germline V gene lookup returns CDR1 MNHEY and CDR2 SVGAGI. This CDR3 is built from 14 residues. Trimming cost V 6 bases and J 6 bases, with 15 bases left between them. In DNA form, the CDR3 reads TGTGCCAGCAGACCCGACTGGGGGCGTCAGCCCCAGCATTTT. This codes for CASRPDWGRQPQHF.

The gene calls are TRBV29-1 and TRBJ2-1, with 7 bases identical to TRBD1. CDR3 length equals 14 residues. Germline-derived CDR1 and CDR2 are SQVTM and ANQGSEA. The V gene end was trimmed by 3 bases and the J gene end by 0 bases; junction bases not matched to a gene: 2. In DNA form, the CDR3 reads TGCAGCGTTGAGGGACAGAGCTCCTACAATGAGCAGTTCTTC. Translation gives CSVEGQSSYNEQFF.

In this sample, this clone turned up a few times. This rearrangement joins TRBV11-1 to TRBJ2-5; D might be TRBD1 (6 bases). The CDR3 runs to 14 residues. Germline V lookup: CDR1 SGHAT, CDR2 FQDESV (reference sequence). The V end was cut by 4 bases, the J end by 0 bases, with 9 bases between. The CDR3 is CASSSRDNQETQYF. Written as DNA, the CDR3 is TGTGCCAGCAGCTCCCGGGACAACCAAGAGACCCAGTACTTC.

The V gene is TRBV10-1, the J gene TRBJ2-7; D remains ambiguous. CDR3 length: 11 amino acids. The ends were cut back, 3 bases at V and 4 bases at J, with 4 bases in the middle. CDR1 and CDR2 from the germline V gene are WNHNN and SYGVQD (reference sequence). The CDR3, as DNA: TGCGCCAGCAGTGATGGGTACGAGCAGTACTTC. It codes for CASSDGYEQYF.

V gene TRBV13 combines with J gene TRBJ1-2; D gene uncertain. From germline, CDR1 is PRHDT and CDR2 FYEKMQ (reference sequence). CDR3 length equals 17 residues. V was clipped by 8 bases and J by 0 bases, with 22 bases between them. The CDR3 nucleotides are TGTGCCAGCTTGCGGACGGCCCGGGGTTTGTCTAACTATGGCTACACCTTC. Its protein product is CASLRTARGLSNYGYTF.